Below are 32 T cell receptor beta chains sequenced from a single sample in a study of T cell repertoires in cytomegalovirus infection. MiXCR, run by TCRdb on the reads, gives a single entry per CDR3 protein. The sample shows 200,000 to 250,000 distinct CDR3 sequences, 35% to 40% of them seen only once. These receptors lack a known antigen. The sequencing used CD8+ T cells from cultured PBMCs, collected from culture after CMV antigen stimulation. These receptors all come from a human donor in good health (CMV status not recorded). Some clones in this sample may be carry-over from other donors' samples.

The V gene is TRBV6-1, the J gene TRBJ2-2, with 12 bases matching TRBD1. The V segment lost 5 bases and the J segment 3 bases; nucleotides outside the gene matches: 13. Per germline, CDR1 MNHNS and CDR2 SASEGT. The CDR3 contains 19 residues. The CDR3 DNA reads TGTGCCAGCAGTACCCGGGACAGGGGGCTATCAAGGGACACCGGGGAGCTGTTTTTT. It translates to CASSTRDRGLSRDTGELFF.

The rearrangement links TRBV12-3 or TRBV12-4 to TRBJ2-1; 10 bases fit TRBD1. CDR3 length: 14 residues. After removal of 8 bases from V and 4 bases from J, the junction contained 5 bases not matched to a gene. For the CDR3, the DNA is TGTGCCAGCGATCGGACAGGGGGGTACAATGAGCAGTTCTTC. Encoded protein: CASDRTGGYNEQFF.

The rearrangement links TRBV27 to TRBJ2-1; 7 bases are shared with TRBD1. The CDR3 length is 16 residues. Losses at the gene ends were 0 bases for V and 6 bases for J; bases not matched to a gene: 8. Germline V gives CDR1 MNHEY, CDR2 SMNVEV (reference sequence). CDR3 loop: CASSLSQGETGNEQFF. CDR3 DNA sequence: TGTGCCAGCAGTTTATCGCAGGGGGAGACTGGCAATGAGCAGTTCTTC.

In this sample, this clonotype turned up a few times. This chain joins TRBV7-9 and TRBJ1-2, with a weak D call TRBD1 (5 bases). The CDR3 sequence is 14 residues long. Trimming shortened V by 7 bases and J by 1 base, and 13 bases separated the two germline ends. The germline CDR1 and CDR2 sequences are SEHNR and FQNEAQ (reference sequence). The CDR3 here is CASTVWGDNYGYTF. CDR3 nucleotides: TGTGCCAGCACCGTTTGGGGGGATAACTATGGCTACACCTTC.

The J gene is TRBJ2-5, the V gene TRBV11-2, with D unclear. Germline loops: CDR1 SGHAT, CDR2 FQNNGV. V lost 6 bases, J lost 4 bases, and 6 bases lay in between. The CDR3 has 11 residues. CDR3 protein: CASSLIETQYF. Here the CDR3 DNA reads TGTGCCAGCAGTCTAATAGAGACCCAGTACTTC.

The V call is TRBV7-3, the J call TRBJ2-6, with D possibly being TRBD1 (6 bases). Looked up from germline, CDR1 is SGHTA and CDR2 is FQGTGA. The CDR3 length is 15 residues. V lost 2 bases and J 2 bases, leaving 7 bases between the germline ends. CDR3 in amino acids: CASSLQGTGANVLTF. CDR3 nucleotide sequence: TGTGCCAGCAGCTTACAGGGGACTGGGGCCAACGTCCTGACTTTC.

This clonotype occurred a few times. The genes are TRBV4-1 and TRBJ2-3, with TRBD2 identical over 10 bases. The CDR3 spans 19 residues. Losses at the gene ends were 9 bases for V and 3 bases for J; bases not matched to a gene: 21. CDR1 is MGHRA and CDR2 is YSYEKL in the germline V gene. The DNA of the CDR3 is TGCGCCAGTCGTCCCCAGGTTCCTAGCGGGAGATGGGGAACAGATACGCAGTATTTT. Protein sequence: CASRPQVPSGRWGTDTQYF.

The table lists this clonotype with a few counts. The V call is TRBV28, the J call TRBJ1-2; D is unclear. Trimming shortened V by 5 bases and J by 3 bases, and 13 bases separated the two germline ends. The length of the CDR3 is 14 residues. CDR1 is MDHEN and CDR2 is SYDVKM in the germline V gene. The CDR3: CASSPLRLDYGYTF. In nucleotides, the CDR3 is TGTGCCAGCAGTCCCCTGCGGCTGGACTATGGCTACACCTTC.

V and J are TRBV7-6 and TRBJ2-7, with D possibly matching TRBD2 (5 bases). V was pared by 4 bases and J by 2 bases, with 12 bases between. CDR3 length equals 14 residues. Germline CDR1 reads SGHVS; CDR2 reads FNYEAQ. The CDR3 is CASSSRTGAYEQYF. CDR3 sequence (DNA): TGTGCCAGCAGCTCCCGGACTGGAGCCTACGAGCAGTACTTC. The full variable domain, completed using reference TRBV7-6 and TRBJ2-7, is GAGVSQSPRYKVTKRGQDVALRCDPISGHVSLYWYRQALGQGPEFLTYFNYEAQQDKSGLPNDRFSAERPEGSISTLTIQRTEQRDSAMYRCASSSRTGAYEQYFGPGTRLTVT.

This clonotype came up a few times. The chain uses TRBV28 and TRBJ2-1, with TRBD1 as a possible D gene (5 bases). CDR3 length: 16 residues. Trimming shortened V by 2 bases and J by 4 bases, and 15 bases separated the two germline ends. Per the germline V gene, CDR1 is MDHEN and CDR2 is SYDVKM. The CDR3, as DNA: TGTGCCAGCAGTTTAGGTCGGCAGGGTTCGTACAATGAGCAGTTCTTC. The encoded protein is CASSLGRQGSYNEQFF.

The chain couples TRBV13 to TRBJ2-5; D is unresolved. This CDR3 has 14 amino acids. Trimming removed 3 bases from V and 2 bases from J, with 10 bases in between. Germline V gene sequence: CDR1 PRHDT, CDR2 FYEKMQ (reference sequence). Here the CDR3 DNA reads TGTGCCAGCAGCTTCAAGGAAGATCAAGAGACCCAGTACTTC. Protein product: CASSFKEDQETQYF. The complete variable domain, with remaining parts taken from reference TRBV13 and TRBJ2-5, reads AAGVIQSPRHLIKEKRETATLKCYPIPRHDTVYWYQQGPGQDPQFLISFYEKMQSDKGSIPDRFSAQQFSDYHSELNMSSLELGDSALYFCASSFKEDQETQYFGPGTRLLVL.

This clonotype was observed a handful of times. This chain uses TRBV7-3 with TRBJ2-1, with D possibly TRBD2 on 6 matching bases. The CDR3 runs 21 residues. Trimming stripped 2 bases from V and 4 bases from J, with 30 bases between. The germline V gene encodes CDR1 SGHTA and CDR2 FQGTGA. The CDR3 reads CASSLVGGRSVSGADYNEQFF. The CDR3 DNA sequence: TGTGCCAGCAGCTTAGTAGGAGGGCGGTCGGTCTCGGGAGCCGATTACAATGAGCAGTTCTTC. The full variable domain, rest sourced from reference TRBV7-3 and TRBJ2-1, is GAGVSQTPSNKVTEKGKYVELRCDPISGHTALYWYRQSLGQGPEFLIYFQGTGAADDSGLPNDRFFAVRPEGSVSTLKIQRTERGDSAVYLCASSLVGGRSVSGADYNEQFFGPGTRLTVL.

The table lists this clonotype with a count of one. The CDR3 loop reads CARSIPGTTQNEQFF. The CDR3, as DNA: TGTGCCAGAAGTATACCCGGGACTACCCAAAATGAGCAGTTCTTC. The V call is TRBV27, the J call TRBJ2-1; 7 positions match TRBD2. Germline V gene sequence: CDR1 MNHEY, CDR2 SMNVEV (reference sequence). The trim removed 9 bases at V and 7 bases at J, leaving 15 bases unmatched. The CDR3 covers 15 residues.

The V gene is TRBV13, the J gene TRBJ1-2; D perhaps matches TRBD1 (5 bases). Trimming took off 5 bases at V and 4 bases at J, with 20 bases between the two ends. This CDR3 is built from 16 residues. Germline CDR1 is PRHDT and CDR2 is FYEKMQ (reference sequence). CDR3 DNA sequence: TGTGCCAGCAGCGCGCAGGGTGGAGGTTTTCTCTATGGCTACACCTTC. This codes for CASSAQGGGFLYGYTF.

A note on this clonotype: Sequence at one end of the junction differs from germline and may be a read error. This chain joins TRBV27 and TRBJ1-2; maybe TRBD1 (5 bases). Germline V gene sequence: CDR1 MNHEY, CDR2 SMNVEV (reference sequence). The CDR3 is made up of 17 amino acids. The DNA of the CDR3 is TGTGCCAGAAGTTTCACCTCCGGGGGTCCACTGGACTATGGCTACACCTTC. Translating it yields CARSFTSGGPLDYGYTF.

The chain employs TRBV27 and TRBJ1-1; D possibly corresponds to TRBD1 (6 bases). Germline loops: CDR1 MNHEY, CDR2 SMNVEV (reference sequence). V lost 3 bases, J lost 1 base, and 15 bases lay in between. This CDR3 is 16 amino acids long. CDR3 DNA: TGTGCCAGCAGTTTCCACCCGGGACACCAGAACACTGAAGCTTTCTTT. Residues: CASSFHPGHQNTEAFF.

This clonotype was detected a few times. The chain uses TRBV4-2 and TRBJ1-5, with TRBD1 matching over 7 bases. The germline gives CDR1 LGHNA, CDR2 YNFKEQ. Trimming at V came to 0 bases and at J to 7 bases, leaving 9 bases not matched to a gene. CDR3 size: 16 residues. CDR3 protein: CASSQDLRGGRQPQHF. CDR3 DNA: TGTGCCAGCAGCCAAGATCTCAGGGGGGGGAGACAGCCCCAGCATTTT.

The chain carries TRBV6-1 and TRBJ1-2; tentative D call: TRBD1 (5 bases). CDR3 length equals 16 residues. Germline V gene lookup returns CDR1 MNHNS and CDR2 SASEGT. The V end was cut by 4 bases, the J end by 4 bases, with 19 bases between. CDR3 amino acids: CASSGGRSPRGYGYTF. In nucleotides, the CDR3 is TGTGCCAGCAGTGGGGGACGGTCACCCAGAGGCTATGGCTACACCTTC.

The gene calls are TRBV7-9 and TRBJ2-7; TRBD2 is a possible D gene (5 bases). The CDR3 runs 15 residues. Trimming left V 1 base short and J 0 bases short, with 10 bases between. CDR1 and CDR2 from the germline V gene are SEHNR and FQNEAQ (reference sequence). CDR3 residues: CASSLGDRGSYEQYF. DNA of the CDR3: TGTGCCAGCAGCTTAGGGGATCGGGGCTCCTACGAGCAGTACTTC.

This clonotype was counted many times. The chain couples TRBV4-2 to TRBJ1-2, with D possibly TRBD1 on 5 matching bases. V was pared by 0 bases and J by 8 bases, with 19 bases between. The CDR3 is 16 residues long. Germline V gene data show CDR1 as LGHNA and CDR2 as YNFKEQ. CDR3 sequence: CASSQDWGGNTWGYTF. CDR3 nucleotides: TGTGCCAGCAGCCAAGATTGGGGGGGAAATACTTGGGGCTACACCTTC.

This chain connects TRBV6-8 to TRBJ2-3; D unresolved. This CDR3 has 15 amino acids. Germline values: CDR1 MNHGY, CDR2 SAAAGT. V was pared by 0 bases and J by 2 bases, with 9 bases between. This CDR3 is CASSYSAIPTDTQYF. The CDR3 region has the DNA TGTGCCAGCAGTTACTCGGCCATTCCCACAGATACGCAGTATTTT.

This clonotype has just a few counts. The CDR3 region is CATRTEVDTEAFF. The CDR3 coding sequence is TGTGCTACGAGGACAGAGGTAGACACTGAAGCTTTCTTT. The chain carries TRBV12-5 and TRBJ1-1; tentatively, D is TRBD1 (6 bases). Germline V gene sequence: CDR1 LGHNT, CDR2 FRNRAP. V gave up 10 bases and J gave up 3 bases, with 15 bases separating them. The CDR3 spans 13 residues.

V is TRBV3-1 and J is TRBJ1-1; a weak D match, TRBD1 (6 bases). Germline CDR1 LGHDT, CDR2 YNNKEL (reference sequence). CDR3 length: 17 residues. V dropped 0 bases and J dropped 0 bases, with 14 bases sitting between them. CDR3 loop: CASSQDWGRGLNTEAFF. In DNA, the CDR3 is TGTGCCAGCAGCCAAGATTGGGGGCGGGGATTGAACACTGAAGCTTTCTTT.

This clonotype has just a few counts. The J gene is TRBJ2-1, the V gene TRBV4-1; 7 bases are a match to TRBD1. The germline V gene has CDR1 MGHRA and CDR2 YSYEKL. CDR3 length equals 14 residues. V was clipped by 5 bases and J by 3 bases; unmatched bases: 4. Here the CDR3 reads CASSLDRDYNEQFF. CDR3 nucleotides: TGCGCCAGCAGCTTAGACAGGGACTACAATGAGCAGTTCTTC.

DNA of the CDR3: TGTGCCAGCAGCCAGGAGGGACTAGCGGGCCTAAGCTCCTACAATGAGCAGTTCTTC. This translates into CASSQEGLAGLSSYNEQFF. The rearrangement joins TRBV3-1 to TRBJ2-1; 12 nucleotides agree with TRBD2. Germline V gives CDR1 LGHDT, CDR2 YNNKEL (reference sequence). The V segment lost 3 bases and the J segment 0 bases; nucleotides outside the gene matches: 9. This CDR3 spans 19 amino acids.

This clonotype was seen a few times. The J gene is TRBJ2-7, the V gene TRBV7-3; 8 bases agree with TRBD1. V gave up 2 bases and J gave up 4 bases; unmatched junction bases: 13. CDR3 length: 17 amino acids. Germline CDR1 is SGHTA and CDR2 is FQGTGA. CDR3 loop: CASSLVGGQGAWYEQYF. CDR3 nucleotides: TGTGCCAGCAGCTTAGTCGGTGGGCAGGGGGCTTGGTACGAGCAGTACTTC.

The chain uses TRBV27 and TRBJ2-1; tentatively, D is TRBD1 (6 bases). This CDR3 comprises 16 residues. In germline, CDR1 is MNHEY, CDR2 SMNVEV (reference sequence). V lost 5 bases and J 6 bases, leaving 20 bases between the germline ends. The CDR3 DNA is TGTGCCAGCAGTACCCTAACAGGGTTTGGGGGCAATGAGCAGTTCTTC. The encoded protein is CASSTLTGFGGNEQFF.

Here the CDR3 DNA reads TGTGCCAGCAGCCAACAACGGACTAGCGGGAGGGTATCCTACAATGAGCAGTTCTTC. Protein product: CASSQQRTSGRVSYNEQFF. V and J are TRBV11-2 and TRBJ2-1; TRBD2 matches 15 bases. Trimming at V came to 5 bases and at J to 1 base, leaving 9 bases not matched to a gene. The germline V gene has CDR1 SGHAT and CDR2 FQNNGV. The CDR3 totals 19 residues. Complete variable domain (other parts from reference TRBV11-2 and TRBJ2-1): EAGVAQSPRYKIIEKRQSVAFWCNPISGHATLYWYQQILGQGPKLLIQFQNNGVVDDSQLPKDRFSAERLKGVDSTLKIQPAKLEDSAVYLCASSQQRTSGRVSYNEQFFGPGTRLTVL.

CDR3 sequence: CASSLDSGAQETQYF. CDR3 coding DNA: TGTGCCAGCAGCTTAGATAGCGGGGCCCAAGAGACCCAGTACTTC. The V call is TRBV7-2, the J call TRBJ2-5, with 8 bases identical to TRBD2. Trimming at V came to 1 base and at J to 1 base, leaving 2 bases not matched to a gene. The CDR3 is 15 residues long. Germline assignment: CDR1 SGHTA and CDR2 FQGNSA.

This sequence joins TRBV12-3 or TRBV12-4 and TRBJ1-1; D perhaps matches TRBD1 (6 bases). V lost 7 bases to trimming and J lost 5 bases, with 17 bases between them. The CDR3 loop spans 14 amino acids. CDR3 in amino acids: CASNDRPGRTEAFF. The CDR3 nucleotides are TGTGCCAGCAACGACAGGCCCGGGCGAACTGAAGCTTTCTTT.

The chain has TRBV12-3 or TRBV12-4 and TRBJ1-2, with D perhaps TRBD1 (6 bases). This CDR3 has 17 amino acids. V gave up 3 bases and J gave up 2 bases, with 19 bases separating them. The CDR3 nucleotides are TGTGCCAGCAGTTTGGTCCAGGGGATATTAGCAAACTATGGCTACACCTTC. It is translated as CASSLVQGILANYGYTF.

This clonotype was seen a few times. The rearrangement joins TRBV7-9 to TRBJ2-5; weak D call: TRBD2 (5 bases). V was clipped by 1 base and J by 0 bases, with 21 bases between them. The CDR3 runs 19 residues. Germline V CDR1 and CDR2: SEHNR, FQNEAQ (reference sequence). The CDR3 DNA is TGTGCCAGCAGCTTAGAAATTGCGGAATGGGGAGAGTACCAAGAGACCCAGTACTTC. This translates into CASSLEIAEWGEYQETQYF.